A selection of T cell receptor beta chains follows, all from one sample in a study of regulatory dendritic cells for organ transplantation. For these receptors, no antigen is known. Method: immunoSEQ multiplex PCR; TCRdb's copy keeps in-frame clones and lacks some. The sample carries more than 20,000 clones, less than 90% recorded once. The sequenced sample consisted of naive CD4+ T cells from blood cultured with dendritic cells. The receptor set was obtained from a human donor in good health. CDR3s include the opening cysteine and the closing phenylalanine or tryptophan. D genes are given only for firm matches. Expanded clones get a size class; other rows say once, few or many, or leave the size out.

v_gene: TRBV30
len: 12
j_gene: TRBJ2-5
d_gene: NA
abundance: NA
CDR3nt: TGTGCCTGGAATCCCACACAGGAGACCCAGTACTTC
CDR3aa: CAWNPTQETQYF

v_gene: TRBV5-4
len: 16
j_gene: TRBJ1-1
d_gene: NA
abundance: NA
CDR3nt: TGTGCCAGCAGCTTGGATTTAGGGCCAGGGGACACTGAAGCTTTCTTT
CDR3aa: CASSLDLGPGDTEAFF

v_gene: TRBV30
len: 15
j_gene: TRBJ1-6
d_gene: TRBD1
abundance: NA
CDR3nt: TGTGCCTGGACGCTCTCTGGGACAGGGAATTCACCCCTCCACTTT
CDR3aa: CAWTLSGTGNSPLHF

v_gene: TRBV2
len: 16
j_gene: TRBJ2-7
d_gene: NA
abundance: NA
CDR3nt: TGTGCCAGCAGTAGACGGACACTCATAAGCTCCTACGAGCAGTACTTC
CDR3aa: CASSRRTLISSYEQYF

v_gene: TRBV6-5
len: 12
j_gene: TRBJ2-7
d_gene: NA
abundance: NA
CDR3nt: TGTGCCAGCCGCAACGACGCCCACGAGCAGTACTTC
CDR3aa: CASRNDAHEQYF

v_gene: TRBV2
len: 22
j_gene: TRBJ2-6
d_gene: TRBD1
abundance: NA
CDR3nt: TGTGCCAGCAGTGAAAATTTCCCGGGACAGTCACTGATTAAGGGTGGGGCCAACGTCCTGACTTTC
CDR3aa: CASSENFPGQSLIKGGANVLTF

v_gene: TRBV18
len: 19
j_gene: TRBJ2-1
d_gene: NA
abundance: NA
CDR3nt: TGTGCCAGCTCACCTTTACCCGGGGGCGAGGGGAGCTCCTACAATGAGCAGTTCTTC
CDR3aa: CASSPLPGGEGSSYNEQFF

v_gene: TRBV9
len: 18
j_gene: TRBJ2-1
d_gene: NA
abundance: NA
CDR3nt: TGTGCCAGCAGCGATTCCCGGGACCCAATGATCTCGGTATATGAGCAGTTCTTC
CDR3aa: CASSDSRDPMISVYEQFF

v_gene: TRBV4-2
len: 13
j_gene: TRBJ2-5
d_gene: NA
abundance: NA
CDR3nt: TGTGCCAGCAGCCAAGATTTTAGCGAGACCCAGTACTTC
CDR3aa: CASSQDFSETQYF

v_gene: TRBV30
len: 13
j_gene: TRBJ1-2
d_gene: NA
abundance: once
CDR3nt: TGTGCCTGGAGTGTACGGGCAGGGAGCGGCTACACCTTC
CDR3aa: CAWSVRAGSGYTF

v_gene: TRBV29-1
len: 17
j_gene: TRBJ2-1
d_gene: TRBD2
abundance: NA
CDR3nt: TGCAGCGTTGAAGATCTTCGGCTAGCGGGGAGTAGACCTGAGCAGTTCTTC
CDR3aa: CSVEDLRLAGSRPEQFF

v_gene: TRBV19
len: 13
j_gene: TRBJ2-5
d_gene: NA
abundance: NA
CDR3nt: TGTGCCAGGCAACGTAGCCTACAAGAGACCCAGTACTTC
CDR3aa: CARQRSLQETQYF

v_gene: TRBV2
len: 11
j_gene: TRBJ2-1
d_gene: NA
abundance: few
CDR3nt: TGTGCCAGCAGAGCCTACAATGAGCAGTTCTTC
CDR3aa: CASRAYNEQFF

v_gene: TRBV19
len: 17
j_gene: TRBJ2-2
d_gene: TRBD1
abundance: NA
CDR3nt: TGTGCCAGTAGTCCCCTTCTTGGGACAGCAAACACCGGGGAGCTGTTTTTT
CDR3aa: CASSPLLGTANTGELFF

v_gene: TRBV4-3
len: 15
j_gene: TRBJ2-3
d_gene: NA
abundance: NA
CDR3nt: TGCGCCAGCAGCCAGAGGGCGGGGAGCACAGATACGCAGTATTTT
CDR3aa: CASSQRAGSTDTQYF

v_gene: TRBV6-5
len: 15
j_gene: TRBJ2-7
d_gene: NA
abundance: NA
CDR3nt: TGTGCCAGCAGTTACTTCGCACAGGGCCGCTACGAGCAGTACTTC
CDR3aa: CASSYFAQGRYEQYF

v_gene: TRBV6-5
len: 15
j_gene: TRBJ2-7
d_gene: NA
abundance: NA
CDR3nt: TGTGCCAGCAGCTACGGGGGCGGGGGCGGCTACGAGCAGTACTTC
CDR3aa: CASSYGGGGGYEQYF

v_gene: TRBV30
len: 13
j_gene: TRBJ1-5
d_gene: NA
abundance: NA
CDR3nt: TGTGCCTGGAGCGCAGGGTTTAGGCAGCCCCAGCATTTT
CDR3aa: CAWSAGFRQPQHF

v_gene: TRBV4-2
len: 17
j_gene: TRBJ2-1
d_gene: TRBD1
abundance: NA
CDR3nt: TGTGCCAGCAGCCAGGCCCCGGGGGACAGGGGTTGGGGTGAGCAGTTCTTC
CDR3aa: CASSQAPGDRGWGEQFF

v_gene: TRBV28
len: 18
j_gene: TRBJ1-1
d_gene: TRBD1
abundance: NA
CDR3nt: TGTGCCAGCAGTTTGGACCTCACCCGACAGGGGGGGATTACTGAAGCTTTCTTT
CDR3aa: CASSLDLTRQGGITEAFF

v_gene: TRBV7-2
len: 12
j_gene: TRBJ2-1
d_gene: NA
abundance: NA
CDR3nt: TGTGCCAGCAGCTCCGGCCCTGGGGAGCAGTTCTTC
CDR3aa: CASSSGPGEQFF

v_gene: TRBV7-9
len: 17
j_gene: TRBJ2-1
d_gene: TRBD2
abundance: NA
CDR3nt: TGTGCCAGCAGCTCCCTCCAGCGACTAGCGGGCTCCAATGAGCAGTTCTTC
CDR3aa: CASSSLQRLAGSNEQFF

v_gene: TRBV2
len: 13
j_gene: TRBJ1-2
d_gene: NA
abundance: NA
CDR3nt: TGTGCCAGCAATGAATGGGCTAACTATGGCTACACCTTC
CDR3aa: CASNEWANYGYTF

v_gene: TRBV7-2
len: 16
j_gene: TRBJ2-3
d_gene: NA
abundance: NA
CDR3nt: TGTGCCAGCAGCTTAAGGTTGAGCGGAAGCACAGATACGCAGTATTTT
CDR3aa: CASSLRLSGSTDTQYF

v_gene: TRBV19
len: 13
j_gene: TRBJ1-2
d_gene: TRBD1
abundance: NA
CDR3nt: TGTGCCACTTCACCCCGGGGACAGTATGGCTACACCTTC
CDR3aa: CATSPRGQYGYTF

v_gene: TRBV30
len: 14
j_gene: TRBJ2-3
d_gene: NA
abundance: NA
CDR3nt: TGTGCCTGGTTGGCTTCCGCTTCTGCAGATACGCAGTATTTT
CDR3aa: CAWLASASADTQYF

v_gene: TRBV2
len: 13
j_gene: TRBJ1-2
d_gene: TRBD1
abundance: NA
CDR3nt: TGTGCCAGCAGTGAGACAGGGACCTATGGCTACACCTTC
CDR3aa: CASSETGTYGYTF

v_gene: TRBV5-1
len: 16
j_gene: TRBJ2-7
d_gene: TRBD2
abundance: NA
CDR3nt: TGCGCCAGCAGCGCGGGAACTCTAGCGGGAGGACCCGAGCAGTACTTC
CDR3aa: CASSAGTLAGGPEQYF

v_gene: TRBV7-2
len: 15
j_gene: TRBJ2-7
d_gene: NA
abundance: NA
CDR3nt: TGTGCCAGCAGCCCTGCAAGTAGACAGCTCGCCGAGCAGTACTTC
CDR3aa: CASSPASRQLAEQYF

v_gene: TRBV2
len: 11
j_gene: TRBJ1-2
d_gene: NA
abundance: NA
CDR3nt: TGTGCCAGCAAACTCTATCAGGGCTACACCTTC
CDR3aa: CASKLYQGYTF

v_gene: TRBV2
len: 14
j_gene: TRBJ2-1
d_gene: TRBD2
abundance: NA
CDR3nt: TGTGCCCTCGGGAGGCTAGCGGGGTCAAATGAGCAGTTCTTC
CDR3aa: CALGRLAGSNEQFF

v_gene: TRBV10-3
len: 14
j_gene: TRBJ1-1
d_gene: NA
abundance: few
CDR3nt: TGTGCCATCAGTGAGCCGGGACAGAACACTGAAGCTTTCTTT
CDR3aa: CAISEPGQNTEAFF

v_gene: TRBV28
len: 13
j_gene: TRBJ2-5
d_gene: TRBD1
abundance: NA
CDR3nt: TGTGCCAGCAGTTCTAGACAGGGCCAGACCCAGTACTTC
CDR3aa: CASSSRQGQTQYF

v_gene: TRBV7-2
len: 17
j_gene: TRBJ2-1
d_gene: TRBD2
abundance: NA
CDR3nt: TGTGCCAGCAGCCCCACGGTGGGAGCGGGGGGCTACAATGAGCAGTTCTTC
CDR3aa: CASSPTVGAGGYNEQFF

v_gene: TRBV2
len: 13
j_gene: TRBJ2-7
d_gene: TRBD1
abundance: NA
CDR3nt: TGTGCCAGTAACCGGGACAGGGGTACCGAGCAGTACTTC
CDR3aa: CASNRDRGTEQYF

v_gene: TRBV18
len: 14
j_gene: TRBJ2-5
d_gene: NA
abundance: NA
CDR3nt: TGTGCCAGCCTCCGGGGGTCAGTCCAAGAGACCCAGTACTTC
CDR3aa: CASLRGSVQETQYF

v_gene: TRBV27
len: 14
j_gene: TRBJ2-5
d_gene: NA
abundance: NA
CDR3nt: TGTGCCAGCAGTTTGATGTGGGGCGCGGGAACCCAGTACTTC
CDR3aa: CASSLMWGAGTQYF

v_gene: TRBV30
len: 13
j_gene: TRBJ2-5
d_gene: NA
abundance: few
CDR3nt: TGTGCCTGGAGTGTACGACGGCAAGAGACCCAGTACTTC
CDR3aa: CAWSVRRQETQYF

v_gene: TRBV7-2
len: 12
j_gene: TRBJ1-1
d_gene: TRBD1
abundance: NA
CDR3nt: TGTGCCAGCAGCTTCGACAGGGGAAGAGCTTTCTTT
CDR3aa: CASSFDRGRAFF

v_gene: TRBV7-6
len: 19
j_gene: TRBJ2-1
d_gene: TRBD2
abundance: NA
CDR3nt: TGTGCCAGCAGGGAGAGGATCCCCGTGCGGGGGGGCTTGGACAATGAGCAGTTCTTC
CDR3aa: CASRERIPVRGGLDNEQFF

v_gene: TRBV28
len: 15
j_gene: TRBJ2-2
d_gene: NA
abundance: NA
CDR3nt: TGTGCCAGCAGTTTTTCACAGGGACGGACCGGGGAGCTGTTTTTT
CDR3aa: CASSFSQGRTGELFF

v_gene: TRBV28
len: 12
j_gene: TRBJ2-7
d_gene: NA
abundance: NA
CDR3nt: TGTGCCAGCAGATCCCGGGGCTACGAGCAGTACTTC
CDR3aa: CASRSRGYEQYF

v_gene: TRBV6-5
len: 15
j_gene: TRBJ2-7
d_gene: TRBD1
abundance: NA
CDR3nt: TGTGCCAGCAGATCAGCCGGGACAGGAATTGGCGAGCAGTACTTC
CDR3aa: CASRSAGTGIGEQYF

v_gene: TRBV7-2
len: 16
j_gene: TRBJ2-3
d_gene: TRBD2
abundance: NA
CDR3nt: TGTGCCAGCAGCCTCGAAGGTAGCGGGGTCACAGATACGCAGTATTTT
CDR3aa: CASSLEGSGVTDTQYF

v_gene: TRBV29-1
len: 13
j_gene: TRBJ1-1
d_gene: NA
abundance: NA
CDR3nt: TGCAGCGTTGTTCGGGTTGGGGACACTGAAGCTTTCTTT
CDR3aa: CSVVRVGDTEAFF

v_gene: TRBV4-3
len: 16
j_gene: TRBJ1-2
d_gene: TRBD1
abundance: NA
CDR3nt: TGCGCCAGCAGCCGCTCAAGGGTCCAGGGGGTGAATGGCTACACCTTC
CDR3aa: CASSRSRVQGVNGYTF

v_gene: TRBV28
len: 17
j_gene: TRBJ2-2
d_gene: TRBD1
abundance: NA
CDR3nt: TGTGCCAGCAGTGCTGAAACCGGGACAGCAACGACCGGGGAGCTGTTTTTT
CDR3aa: CASSAETGTATTGELFF

v_gene: TRBV5-5
len: 14
j_gene: TRBJ2-7
d_gene: NA
abundance: NA
CDR3nt: TGTGCCAGCGGGACGGCGGGTAAGGCGCCGCGGCAGTACTTC
CDR3aa: CASGTAGKAPRQYF

v_gene: TRBV7-2
len: 16
j_gene: TRBJ1-3
d_gene: TRBD1
abundance: once
CDR3nt: TGTGCCAGCACCCTGACAGGGGCGAGCTCTGGAAACACCATATATTTT
CDR3aa: CASTLTGASSGNTIYF

v_gene: TRBV30
len: 18
j_gene: TRBJ2-2
d_gene: NA
abundance: NA
CDR3nt: TGTGCCTGGAGTGACCGGTCTGTGCGCAGGTGGGGGGTCGGGGAGCTGTTTTTT
CDR3aa: CAWSDRSVRRWGVGELFF

v_gene: TRBV7-2
len: 16
j_gene: TRBJ2-7
d_gene: TRBD2
abundance: once
CDR3nt: TGTGCCAGCAGCACAAGGACTAGCGGGGGGGCCCACGAGCAGTACTTC
CDR3aa: CASSTRTSGGAHEQYF

v_gene: TRBV19
len: 19
j_gene: TRBJ1-5
d_gene: NA
abundance: NA
CDR3nt: TGTGCCAGTAGTATAGTGAGGGGGGCGCGAAGGGTGAGCAATCAGCCCCAGCATTTT
CDR3aa: CASSIVRGARRVSNQPQHF

v_gene: TRBV19
len: 14
j_gene: TRBJ2-3
d_gene: NA
abundance: NA
CDR3nt: TGTGCCAGTAGTTTGCAGGCCCCCACAGATACGCAGTATTTT
CDR3aa: CASSLQAPTDTQYF

v_gene: TRBV11-3
len: 14
j_gene: TRBJ2-5
d_gene: TRBD1
abundance: NA
CDR3nt: TGTGCCAGCAGCCCCGACAGGGGACAAGAGACCCAGTACTTC
CDR3aa: CASSPDRGQETQYF

v_gene: TRBV29-1
len: 12
j_gene: TRBJ1-1
d_gene: NA
abundance: NA
CDR3nt: TGCAGCGTTGCCGACTTTGGCCCTGAAGCTTTCTTT
CDR3aa: CSVADFGPEAFF